The present T cell receptor beta chain was sequenced within a study of blood T cell repertoires in COVID-19. Across the whole study: Sources were T cells, B-cell-depleted T cells, or PBMCs; the material itself was cDNA or gDNA.

Methods used by the authors: Estimation of nucleated cell counts was performed using reference gene primer amplification. Measured with immunoSEQ multiplex PCR; TCRdb has only the in-frame clones, and not every one. V, J and clone size were drawn from that table, and D and trimming were deduced from the DNA. The table lists 250,000 to 300,000 clones, around 86% of them singletons. The sample holds a few counts of this clone. Specimen: peripheral blood. This receptor was obtained from a woman aged 60 to 75 with active or convalescent COVID-19.

The CDR3 here is CASRPAGGVTYNEQFF. CDR3 DNA sequence: TGTGCCAGCAGACCCGCCGGGGGGGTTACCTACAATGAGCAGTTCTTC. The chain joins TRBV7-9 to TRBJ2-1; 8 bases match TRBD2. Germline CDR1 reads SEHNR; CDR2 reads FQNEAQ (reference sequence). V was clipped by 6 bases and J by 2 bases; unmatched bases: 9. The CDR3 contains 16 residues.